Below are 31 T cell receptor beta chains sequenced from a single sample in a study of human T cells and chemical hapten exposure. TCRdb re-called the RACE reads through MiXCR, storing one row per CDR3 protein. The table shows approximately 370,000 distinct CDR3 sequences, with around 5.5% occurring only once. Described time point: pre-sensitization, week 0. Stated treatment: therapeutic diphenylcyclopropenone sensitization with weekly scalp DPC. The material sequenced was whole blood, taken in connection with sensitization to the hapten diphenylcyclopropenone (DPC). The source is a woman under 30 with alopecia areata. Some clones in this sample may be carry-over from other donors' samples.

This clonotype was detected ten times or more. The rearrangement links TRBV15 to TRBJ1-1, with TRBD1 as a possible D gene (6 bases). V was shortened by 3 bases and J by 10 bases, with 15 bases between the two germline ends. Germline V lookup: CDR1 LNHNV, CDR2 YYDKDF (reference sequence). This CDR3 contains 13 residues. In DNA form, the CDR3 reads TGTGCCACCAGCAGGGGGAGGGGGTTTGGAGCTTTCTTT. Translated: CATSRGRGFGAFF.

The chain couples TRBV6-6 to TRBJ1-4, with 10 nucleotides matching TRBD1. Trimming took 2 bases from V and 6 from J; bases not matched to a gene: 6. CDR1 MNHNY and CDR2 SVGAGI come from the germline V gene (reference sequence). This CDR3 spans 16 amino acids. CDR3 bases: TGTGCCAGCAGTTACGGGACAGGGGATAGATATGAAAAACTGTTTTTT. Its translation: CASSYGTGDRYEKLFF.

This clonotype was recorded a few times. The CDR3: CASSLRRQGTGELFF. The CDR3, as DNA: TGTGCCAGCAGCTTACGGAGACAGGGCACCGGGGAGCTGTTTTTT. V gene TRBV7-9 combines with J gene TRBJ2-2; 7 nucleotides line up with TRBD1. The CDR3 totals 15 residues. From germline, CDR1 is SEHNR and CDR2 FQNEAQ (reference sequence). V trimming: 2 bases; J trimming: 4 bases; junction bases outside the gene matches: 4.

This clonotype was recorded at least ten times. The genes are TRBV12-3 or TRBV12-4 and TRBJ2-5; 10 bases map to TRBD2. This CDR3 is built from 14 residues. With V trimmed by 5 bases and J by 1 base, 1 base remained unmatched. This chain's CDR3 is CASSQRGGQETQYF. CDR3 nucleotides: TGTGCCAGCAGTCAGCGGGGGGGCCAAGAGACCCAGTACTTC.

This clonotype was seen ten or more times. This chain joins TRBV7-2 and TRBJ2-3; maybe TRBD2 (6 bases). The CDR3 spans 15 residues. Per the germline V gene, CDR1 is SGHTA and CDR2 is FQGNSA. Trimming took 5 bases from V and 4 from J, leaving 16 bases between them. The CDR3 protein is CASSMNRDLADTQYF. CDR3 DNA sequence: TGTGCCAGCAGCATGAACCGGGACTTAGCAGATACGCAGTATTTT.

This clonotype was recorded a few times. J is TRBJ2-7 and V is TRBV20-1; TRBD1 might be the D (5 bases). Trimming left V 2 bases short and J 5 bases short, with 10 bases between. This CDR3 is built from 12 residues. Germline V gives CDR1 DFQATT, CDR2 SNEGSKA (reference sequence). CDR3 amino acids: CSARSQAHEQYF. In DNA form, the CDR3 reads TGCAGTGCTAGATCACAGGCCCACGAGCAGTACTTC.

The rearrangement joins TRBV9 to TRBJ2-3; 8 bases line up with TRBD2. The junction had 3 bases not matched to a gene; V was cut back by 1 base and J by 2 bases. Germline CDR1 and CDR2: SGDLS and YYNGEE. The CDR3 extends over 15 amino acids. The DNA of the CDR3 is TGTGCCAGCAGCGTAACTAGCGGATACACAGATACGCAGTATTTT. This encodes CASSVTSGYTDTQYF.

This clonotype came up many times. The chain combines TRBV7-9 with TRBJ1-2; D remains unclear. CDR1 is SEHNR, CDR2 FQNEAQ, per germline (reference sequence). The CDR3 has 14 residues. Trimming removed 3 bases from V and 6 bases from J, with 14 bases in between. CDR3 in DNA: TGTGCCAGCAGCTTTAACGACCCCATAAATGGCTACACCTTC. It translates to CASSFNDPINGYTF. Full variable domain (outside the CDR3, taken from reference TRBV7-9 and TRBJ1-2): DTGVSQNPRHKITKRGQNVTFRCDPISEHNRLYWYRQTLGQGPEFLTYFQNEAQLEKSRLLSDRFSAERPKGSFSTLEIQRTEQGDSAMYLCASSFNDPINGYTFGSGTRLTVV.

In this sample, this clonotype turned up many times. The chain joins TRBV7-9 to TRBJ2-6; no definite D call. V was cut by 5 bases and J by 2 bases, with 10 bases left in between. Looked up from germline, CDR1 is SEHNR and CDR2 is FQNEAQ (reference sequence). The length of the CDR3 is 15 residues. The CDR3 loop reads CASSLRMTGANVLTF. The CDR3 DNA reads as TGTGCCAGCAGCCTCCGGATGACTGGGGCCAACGTCCTGACTTTC.

The table lists this clonotype with a few counts. The chain is built from TRBV5-1 and TRBJ1-1; tentatively, D is TRBD1 (5 bases). Germline loops: CDR1 SGHRS, CDR2 YFSETQ. The CDR3 is made up of 15 amino acids. V lost 1 base and J 3 bases, leaving 13 bases between the germline ends. The CDR3 nucleotides are TGCGCCAGCAGCTTGACAGGCCCCAGGGACACTGAAGCTTTCTTT. This sequence encodes CASSLTGPRDTEAFF.

The sample holds a few counts of this clonotype. The chain is built from TRBV12-5 and TRBJ1-4; no firm D call. The CDR3 has 16 amino acids. Germline lookup yields CDR1 LGHNT and CDR2 FRNRAP. The V end was cut by 5 bases, the J end by 0 bases, with 13 bases between. This CDR3 is CASGPGQRATNEKLFF. Written as DNA, the CDR3 is TGTGCTAGTGGTCCCGGCCAGCGTGCAACTAATGAAAAACTGTTTTTT.

The rearrangement uses TRBV4-2 and TRBJ2-2, with no clear D. The CDR3 runs to 16 residues. Germline lookup yields CDR1 LGHNA and CDR2 YNFKEQ. The germline V and J ends were trimmed by 0 bases and 0 bases, with 8 bases remaining between them. The CDR3 sequence is CASSQETATNTGELFF. The CDR3, as DNA: TGTGCCAGCAGCCAAGAAACAGCTACGAACACCGGGGAGCTGTTTTTT.

The rearrangement links TRBV9 to TRBJ2-3, with 7 nucleotides matching TRBD2. The J segment lost 2 bases and the V segment lost 1 base, leaving 7 bases of the junction unmatched. The CDR3 has 16 amino acids. Germline values: CDR1 SGDLS, CDR2 YYNGEE. For the CDR3, the DNA is TGTGCCAGCAGCGTATCGCGGGGGACCAACACAGATACGCAGTATTTT. It yields the protein CASSVSRGTNTDTQYF.

This clonotype was picked up a small number of times. This chain connects TRBV7-2 to TRBJ2-7; TRBD1 might be the D (6 bases). Germline V gene data show CDR1 as SGHTA and CDR2 as FQGNSA. CDR3 length: 16 amino acids. V lost 6 bases to trimming and J lost 0 bases, with 18 bases between them. In DNA form, the CDR3 reads TGTGCCAGCAGGCCTTACTCGGACAGTAGCTCCTACGAGCAGTACTTC. Residues: CASRPYSDSSSYEQYF.

This clonotype was counted at least ten times. This chain joins TRBV9 and TRBJ2-1; 11 bases agree with TRBD2. The germline V gene encodes CDR1 SGDLS and CDR2 YYNGEE. V gave up 3 bases and J gave up 1 base; unmatched junction bases: 3. There are 16 residues in the CDR3. In nucleotides, the CDR3 is TGTGCCAGCAGCGCGATAGCGGGGGGGTCCTACAATGAGCAGTTCTTC. It encodes CASSAIAGGSYNEQFF.

This sequence joins TRBV9 and TRBJ2-1, with D possibly being TRBD1 (6 bases). Per the germline V gene, CDR1 is SGDLS and CDR2 is YYNGEE. This CDR3 spans 15 amino acids. V lost 7 bases to trimming and J lost 8 bases, with 22 bases between them. This CDR3 is CASPEEGGRGYEQFF. In nucleotides, the CDR3 is TGTGCCAGCCCAGAGGAAGGGGGACGGGGATATGAGCAGTTCTTC. Variable domain in full (rest from reference TRBV9 and TRBJ2-1): DSGVTQTPKHLITATGQRVTLRCSPRSGDLSVYWYQQSLDQGLQFLIQYYNGEERAKGNILERFSAQQFPDLHSELNLSSLELGDSALYFCASPEEGGRGYEQFFGPGTRLTVL.

This chain connects TRBV5-1 to TRBJ1-4, with D hard to call. This CDR3 is built from 15 residues. V lost 4 bases, J lost 2 bases, and 12 bases lay in between. CDR1 SGHRS and CDR2 YFSETQ come from the germline V gene. CDR3 amino acids: CASSVLDRTNEKLFF. In nucleotides, the CDR3 is TGCGCCAGCAGCGTCTTAGATCGGACTAATGAAAAACTGTTTTTT.

J is TRBJ2-4 and V is TRBV9; 16 positions match TRBD2. From germline, CDR1 is SGDLS and CDR2 YYNGEE. Losses at the gene ends were 4 bases for V and 5 bases for J; bases not matched to a gene: 15. The CDR3 covers 20 residues. The CDR3 region has the DNA TGTGCCAGCAGCCCAAGTCCCGGGACTAGCGGGGGGGCCCTTCAAAACATTCAGTACTTC. It yields the protein CASSPSPGTSGGALQNIQYF.

CDR3 coding DNA: TGTGCCAGCAGCTCGCCCGTCCCGGACTATGGCTACACCTTC. It yields the protein CASSSPVPDYGYTF. V is TRBV5-6 and J is TRBJ1-2, with no clear D. Trimming left V 3 bases short and J 3 bases short, with 12 bases between. The CDR3 runs 14 residues. Looked up from germline, CDR1 is SGHDT and CDR2 is YYEEEE.

The chain has TRBV5-1 and TRBJ1-1, with D tentatively TRBD1 (5 bases). Trimming cost V 7 bases and J 8 bases, with 15 bases left between them. The CDR3 has 12 residues. From germline, CDR1 is SGHRS and CDR2 YFSETQ. The CDR3 is CASRLDKTEAFF. The CDR3 DNA follows: TGCGCCAGCCGTTTGGACAAAACGGAAGCTTTCTTT.

This clonotype was found many times. The chain joins TRBV27 to TRBJ2-7; TRBD2 matches 15 bases. V dropped 5 bases and J dropped 11; count of bases not matched to a gene: 7. The CDR3 is 14 amino acids. Germline CDR1 and CDR2: MNHEY and SMNVEV (reference sequence). This CDR3 is CASSRGLAGGLEYF. The CDR3 DNA sequence: TGTGCCAGCAGTCGAGGACTAGCGGGGGGGCTCGAGTACTTC.

This clonotype was observed a few times. This chain uses TRBV6-5 with TRBJ2-3; 10 nucleotides agree with TRBD2. Trimming removed 6 bases from V and 2 bases from J; junction bases left unmatched: 8. CDR1 MNHEY and CDR2 SVGAGI come from the germline V gene. The CDR3 has 16 residues. This CDR3 reads CASRRVAGGHTDTQYF. The DNA of the CDR3 is TGTGCCAGCAGGCGTGTAGCGGGGGGCCACACAGATACGCAGTATTTT.

The gene calls are TRBV7-8 and TRBJ1-4; D gene uncertain. The germline V gene encodes CDR1 SGHVS and CDR2 FQNEAQ. The germline V and J ends were trimmed by 4 bases and 1 base, with 7 bases remaining between them. CDR3 length: 14 residues. The CDR3 region has the DNA TGTGCCAGCAGCTATAGGGTAACTAATGAAAAACTGTTTTTT. It specifies CASSYRVTNEKLFF.

In this sample, this clonotype turned up many times. V gene TRBV28 combines with J gene TRBJ1-5; a possible D gene is TRBD1 (5 bases). The CDR3 has 15 residues. Trimming shortened V by 6 bases and J by 7 bases, and 19 bases separated the two germline ends. CDR1 MDHEN and CDR2 SYDVKM come from the germline V gene. CDR3 sequence: CASSPGGGAKQPQHF. DNA of the CDR3: TGTGCCAGCAGCCCCGGGGGAGGGGCTAAACAGCCCCAGCATTTT.

The V gene is TRBV6-2 or TRBV6-3, the J gene TRBJ2-3; 7 nucleotides align to TRBD2. Trimming cost V 1 base and J 6 bases; bases outside gene matches: 7. This CDR3 has 15 residues. Germline V gene lookup returns CDR1 MNHEY and CDR2 SVGEGT. CDR3 nucleotides: TGTGCCAGCAGTTACTTGGAGACTAGCCTCGATACGCAGTATTTT. It translates to CASSYLETSLDTQYF.

This chain joins TRBV2 and TRBJ1-5, with D possibly TRBD1 on 5 matching bases. Trimming shortened V by 7 bases and J by 3 bases, and 7 bases separated the two germline ends. Germline CDR1 is SNHLY and CDR2 is FYNNEI. The CDR3 has 12 amino acids. The CDR3 DNA reads TGTGCCAGCACACAGGACAATCAGCCCCAGCATTTT. As protein: CASTQDNQPQHF.

As to this clonotype: Mismatch with germline at one junction end may stem from a read error. V is TRBV7-7 and J is TRBJ2-6; the D gene is possibly TRBD2 (5 bases). The CDR3 runs 18 residues. Germline-derived CDR1 and CDR2 are SSHAT and FNYEAQ (reference sequence). CDR3 sequence (DNA): TGTGCTAGCAGCTTAGCGAAGTTGCAGGCCTCTGGGGCCAACGTCCTGACTTTC. It specifies CASSLAKLQASGANVLTF.

The genes are TRBV20-1 and TRBJ1-5; D not resolved. Germline CDR1 and CDR2: DFQATT and SNEGSKA (reference sequence). Deletions cut 2 bases from V and 9 bases from J, with 11 bases between. CDR3 length: 12 residues. The CDR3 here is CSARSGDGPQHF. The CDR3 DNA is TGCAGTGCTAGATCCGGGGATGGGCCCCAGCATTTT.

There are a few counts of this clonotype. CDR3 in DNA: TGTGCCAGCAGCTTACAGACAGGGGGAGTCACTGAAGCTTTCTTT. Its protein is CASSLQTGGVTEAFF. This sequence joins TRBV7-9 and TRBJ1-1; 9 bases agree with TRBD1. Germline V gene data show CDR1 as SEHNR and CDR2 as FQNEAQ (reference sequence). V lost 2 bases to trimming and J lost 4 bases; unmatched junction nucleotides: 5. This CDR3 spans 15 amino acids. The full variable domain, rest sourced from reference TRBV7-9 and TRBJ1-1, is DTGVSQNPRHKITKRGQNVTFRCDPISEHNRLYWYRQTLGQGPEFLTYFQNEAQLEKSRLLSDRFSAERPKGSFSTLEIQRTEQGDSAMYLCASSLQTGGVTEAFFGQGTRLTVV.

CDR3 in DNA: TGTGCCAGCTCACCACGGGGGGCTTCACCCCTCCACTTT. Translation gives CASSPRGASPLHF. This rearrangement joins TRBV18 to TRBJ1-6, with D possibly TRBD1 on 6 matching bases. V gave up 1 base and J gave up 9 bases, with 7 bases separating them. Germline V gene sequence: CDR1 KGHSH, CDR2 LQKENI. The CDR3 has 13 residues. The full variable domain, its missing parts supplied by reference TRBV18 and TRBJ1-6, is NAGVMQNPRHLVRRRGQEARLRCSPMKGHSHVYWYRQLPEEGLKFMVYLQKENIIDESGMPKERFSAEFPKEGPSILRIQQVVRGDSAAYFCASSPRGASPLHFGNGTRLTVT.

This clonotype was counted at least ten times. V gene TRBV28 combines with J gene TRBJ1-1, with unresolved D. V was shortened by 7 bases and J by 6 bases, with 12 bases between the two germline ends. Germline V lookup: CDR1 MDHEN, CDR2 SYDVKM. The CDR3 is 12 amino acids. DNA for the CDR3: TGTGCCAGCACCCCCGCTCATGCTGAAGCTTTCTTT. This codes for CASTPAHAEAFF. The whole variable domain, remainder taken from reference TRBV28 and TRBJ1-1, is DVKVTQSSRYLVKRTGEKVFLECVQDMDHENMFWYRQDPGLGLRLIYFSYDVKMKEKGDIPEGYSVSREKKERFSLILESASTNQTSMYLCASTPAHAEAFFGQGTRLTVV.